The 27 T cell receptor beta chains presented below share a single source sample, sequenced in a study of blood T cell repertoires in COVID-19. Generated by immunoSEQ multiplex PCR, the TCRdb table keeps only in-frame clones and is missing some. The table lists about 8,000 clones, about 80% of them singletons. Specimen: peripheral blood. The receptors shown here come from a human donor in a cohort sampled during active COVID-19.

The chain employs TRBV27 and TRBJ1-5, with D possibly being TRBD1 (6 bases). Trimming removed 4 bases at V and 0 bases at J, with 13 bases between. The CDR3 length is 16 residues. CDR1 is MNHEY, CDR2 SMNVEV, per germline (reference sequence). CDR3 sequence reads: CASSSVDRLSNQPQHF. DNA for the CDR3: TGTGCCAGCAGTTCCGTGGACAGACTTAGCAATCAGCCCCAGCATTTT.

The chain carries TRBV7-9 and TRBJ1-2; D might be TRBD1 (5 bases). This CDR3 is built from 13 residues. Trimming took 5 bases from V and 3 from J, leaving 10 bases between them. Germline V gives CDR1 SEHNR, CDR2 FQNEAQ (reference sequence). This CDR3 is CASSIQTDYGYTF. In DNA, the CDR3 is TGTGCCAGCAGCATACAGACAGACTATGGCTACACCTTC.

V is TRBV4-1 and J is TRBJ1-4; 10 nucleotides align to TRBD1. The germline V gene has CDR1 MGHRA and CDR2 YSYEKL. The CDR3 has 16 amino acids. V gave up 6 bases and J gave up 1 base; unmatched junction bases: 5. CDR3 coding DNA: TGCGCCAGCAGTCGACAGGGGGCAGGAACTAATGAAAAACTGTTTTTT. It encodes CASSRQGAGTNEKLFF.

The rearrangement uses TRBV7-9 and TRBJ2-7, with 7 bases fitting TRBD1. Unmatched junction bases numbered 5, after V lost 4 bases and J lost 2 bases. This CDR3 comprises 14 residues. Germline CDR1 is SEHNR and CDR2 is FQNEAQ (reference sequence). CDR3 residues: CASSSSQGTYEQYF. CDR3 bases: TGTGCCAGCAGCTCATCACAGGGGACCTACGAGCAGTACTTC.

This clone came up once. J is TRBJ2-6 and V is TRBV28, with no clear D. The CDR3 covers 14 residues. Germline loops: CDR1 MDHEN, CDR2 SYDVKM. Trimming took off 3 bases at V and 0 bases at J, with 3 bases between the two ends. CDR3 loop: CASSFHSGANVLTF. The CDR3 DNA reads TGTGCCAGCAGTTTCCACTCTGGGGCCAACGTCCTGACTTTC.

For the CDR3, the DNA is TGTGCCAGCACCAAGACAGGGTGGTTTGGAGAGCAGTACTTC. Translating gives CASTKTGWFGEQYF. J is TRBJ2-7 and V is TRBV2; 7 positions agree with TRBD1. Per the germline V gene, CDR1 is SNHLY and CDR2 is FYNNEI. V trimming: 7 bases; J trimming: 7 bases; junction bases outside the gene matches: 13. The CDR3 has 14 amino acids.

The chain has TRBV12-1 and TRBJ1-1. TRBV12-1 is a documented pseudogene. The CDR3 is 9 amino acids. The CDR3 DNA sequence: TGTGCCAGGGGACTTGAAGCTTTCTTT. Its protein product is CARGLEAFF.

This rearrangement joins TRBV24-1 to TRBJ2-1; D not resolved. Per germline, CDR1 KGHDR and CDR2 SFDVKD. Between the trimmed V and J ends, which lost 1 base and 1 base, there was a span of 10 bases. This CDR3 is built from 16 residues. The CDR3 is CATSDFNLASYNEQFF. Here the CDR3 DNA reads TGTGCCACCAGTGATTTCAATCTGGCTTCCTACAATGAGCAGTTCTTC.

The V call is TRBV4-2, the J call TRBJ2-3; tentatively, D is TRBD2 (6 bases). The CDR3 is 16 amino acids. Trimming cost V 3 bases and J 0 bases, with 13 bases left between them. Germline CDR1 and CDR2: LGHNA and YNFKEQ. The CDR3, as DNA: TGTGCCAGCAGCCAGGGGGGACTGACTAGCACAGATACGCAGTATTTT. Translated, it gives CASSQGGLTSTDTQYF.

This chain links TRBV19 with TRBJ2-5, with TRBD1 identical over 10 bases. Germline loops: CDR1 LNHDA, CDR2 SQIVND (reference sequence). This CDR3 region has 15 residues. V lost 6 bases and J lost 5; bases outside the gene matches: 9. CDR3 protein: CASSRLSGQGETQYF. DNA for the CDR3: TGTGCCAGTAGCCGACTGTCGGGACAGGGGGAGACCCAGTACTTC.

The chain carries TRBV7-3 and TRBJ1-2; maybe TRBD1 (5 bases). This CDR3 spans 15 amino acids. The V gene's germline CDR1 is SGHTA and CDR2 FQGTGA. V dropped 5 bases and J dropped 7 bases, with 20 bases sitting between them. DNA for the CDR3: TGTGCCAGCAGCACCGAACGCGGAGGGGAGGGTGGCTACACCTTC. It is translated as CASSTERGGEGGYTF. The full variable domain, its missing parts supplied by reference TRBV7-3 and TRBJ1-2, is GAGVSQTPSNKVTEKGKYVELRCDPISGHTALYWYRQSLGQGPEFLIYFQGTGAADDSGLPNDRFFAVRPEGSVSTLKIQRTERGDSAVYLCASSTERGGEGGYTFGSGTRLTVV.

The gene calls are TRBV28 and TRBJ1-1; possibly TRBD1 for D (6 bases). V was clipped by 5 bases and J by 4 bases, with 14 bases between them. This CDR3 spans 14 amino acids. Germline loops: CDR1 MDHEN, CDR2 SYDVKM. CDR3 region: CASSVRGGVTEAFF. CDR3 coding DNA: TGTGCCAGCAGTGTCAGGGGAGGGGTCACTGAAGCTTTCTTT.

The rearrangement joins TRBV24-1 to TRBJ2-3; 10 bases agree with TRBD1. With 5 bases clipped from V and 6 bases from J, the junction kept 4 bases outside the gene matches. Germline V gene lookup returns CDR1 KGHDR and CDR2 SFDVKD. The CDR3 spans 14 residues. CDR3 DNA sequence: TGTGCCACCAGTGGACAGGGGGCGGGGGATACGCAGTATTTT. Translating gives CATSGQGAGDTQYF.

The chain links TRBV24-1 to TRBJ2-5; no clear D. CDR1 is KGHDR, CDR2 SFDVKD, per germline. The length of the CDR3 is 16 residues. Trimming left V 3 bases short and J 2 bases short, with 15 bases between. Written as DNA, the CDR3 is TGTGCCACCAGTGATCCGAGAGAGGCTAGTCAAGAGACCCAGTACTTC. Translating gives CATSDPREASQETQYF.

There are a few counts of this clone. The chain has TRBV10-3 and TRBJ2-3; TRBD1 matches at 7 bases. With V trimmed by 2 bases and J by 0 bases, 14 bases remained unmatched. This CDR3 spans 19 amino acids. CDR1 ENHRY and CDR2 SYGVKD come from the germline V gene. The CDR3 here is CAISEPLAQGESSTDTQYF. The CDR3 DNA is TGTGCCATCAGTGAGCCCCTAGCTCAGGGGGAGTCTAGCACAGATACGCAGTATTTT.

In this sample, this clone turned up a few times. The CDR3 loop reads CATSERGTGELFF. As DNA, the CDR3 is TGCGCCACCTCGGAGAGAGGGACCGGGGAGCTGTTTTTT. V and J are TRBV5-1 and TRBJ2-2; maybe TRBD2 (5 bases). CDR3 length: 13 amino acids. Trimming took 9 bases from V and 5 from J, leaving 14 bases between them. Germline values: CDR1 SGHRS, CDR2 YFSETQ.

V gene TRBV7-3 combines with J gene TRBJ2-2, with 8 bases matching TRBD2. From germline, CDR1 is SGHTA and CDR2 FQGTGA. The CDR3 is 17 residues long. Trimming took 5 bases from V and 1 from J; bases not matched to a gene: 9. CDR3 in DNA: TGTGCCAGCAGCGCGAGGACTAGCAGGGGGAACACCGGGGAGCTGTTTTTT. This translates into CASSARTSRGNTGELFF.

The chain is built from TRBV7-8 and TRBJ1-1, with D hard to call. Germline CDR1 reads SGHVS; CDR2 reads FQNEAQ. Trimming took 1 base from V and 2 from J, leaving 8 bases between them. CDR3 length equals 14 residues. CDR3 amino acids: CASSLVRENTEAFF. CDR3 DNA: TGTGCCAGCAGCTTAGTGCGTGAAAACACTGAAGCTTTCTTT.

The chain uses TRBV28 and TRBJ1-2; D is ambiguous. The CDR3 runs 14 residues. V dropped 2 bases and J dropped 2 bases, with 9 bases sitting between them. Germline V gene sequence: CDR1 MDHEN, CDR2 SYDVKM. CDR3 residues: CASSLKAGNYGYTF. The CDR3 DNA reads as TGTGCCAGCAGTTTAAAGGCGGGAAACTATGGCTACACCTTC.

The CDR3 region is CASSSGQGKFSPLHF. As DNA, the CDR3 is TGTGCCAGCAGCTCCGGACAGGGGAAATTTTCACCCCTCCACTTT. The chain joins TRBV7-9 to TRBJ1-6; TRBD1 matches at 9 bases. Trimming removed 4 bases from V and 9 bases from J; junction bases left unmatched: 7. CDR1 and CDR2 (germline): SEHNR, FQNEAQ (reference sequence). CDR3 length equals 15 residues.

The chain recombines TRBV7-2 with TRBJ2-3; maybe TRBD2 (5 bases). The CDR3 runs to 15 residues. Trimming removed 4 bases from V and 7 bases from J, with 18 bases in between. Germline V CDR1 and CDR2: SGHTA, FQGNSA. The CDR3 coding sequence is TGTGCCAGCAGCTCGAGACCCACCGGCGGGTATACGCAGTATTTT. This encodes CASSSRPTGGYTQYF.

This rearrangement joins TRBV18 to TRBJ2-4; possible D gene TRBD2, 5 bases. CDR1 and CDR2 from the germline V gene are KGHSH and LQKENI. The CDR3 runs to 16 residues. Trimming left V 6 bases short and J 0 bases short, with 15 bases between. In DNA form, the CDR3 reads TGTGCCAGCTCCGCCACGAACGGGGTAGCCAAAAACATTCAGTACTTC. Translated: CASSATNGVAKNIQYF. The complete variable domain, with remaining parts taken from reference TRBV18 and TRBJ2-4, reads NAGVMQNPRHLVRRRGQEARLRCSPMKGHSHVYWYRQLPEEGLKFMVYLQKENIIDESGMPKERFSAEFPKEGPSILRIQQVVRGDSAAYFCASSATNGVAKNIQYFGAGTRLSVL.

The V and J genes are TRBV19 and TRBJ1-3; tentative D call: TRBD1 (5 bases). Germline CDR1 and CDR2: LNHDA and SQIVND (reference sequence). The CDR3 is 13 amino acids. V was pared by 8 bases and J by 2 bases, with 10 bases between. CDR3 DNA: TGTGCCAGTCTGACGGGGGCTGGAAACACCATATATTTT. The encoded protein is CASLTGAGNTIYF. Filled out from reference TRBV19 and TRBJ1-3, the complete variable domain reads DGGITQSPKYLFRKEGQNVTLSCEQNLNHDAMYWYRQDPGQGLRLIYYSQIVNDFQKGDIAEGYSVSREKKESFPLTVTSAQKNPTAFYLCASLTGAGNTIYFGEGSWLTVV.

The chain recombines TRBV5-1 with TRBJ1-1; 7 bases line up with TRBD1. The V gene end was trimmed by 4 bases and the J gene end by 2 bases; junction bases not matched to a gene: 8. The CDR3 totals 15 residues. Germline V gene sequence: CDR1 SGHRS, CDR2 YFSETQ. This CDR3 reads CASSPTTGANTEAFF. The CDR3 DNA reads TGCGCCAGCAGCCCGACTACAGGGGCAAACACTGAAGCTTTCTTT.

The chain uses TRBV5-6 and TRBJ2-7, with no clear D. The CDR3 runs 11 residues. Germline V lookup: CDR1 SGHDT, CDR2 YYEEEE. V shed 4 bases and J shed 2 bases, with 4 bases lying between them. CDR3 DNA sequence: TGTGCCAGCAGCCGGGCCTACGAGCAGTACTTC. This gives the protein CASSRAYEQYF.

V usage is TRBV6-5 and J usage is TRBJ1-6; D not certain. Trimming took 7 bases from V and 6 from J, leaving 10 bases between them. Germline CDR1 reads MNHEY; CDR2 reads SVGAGI. The CDR3 has 13 amino acids. In DNA form, the CDR3 reads TGTGCCAGCAAAGCGAAGGCTAATTCACCCCTCCACTTT. This codes for CASKAKANSPLHF.

The chain recombines TRBV11-3 with TRBJ2-7, with 8 nucleotides matching TRBD2. Germline CDR1 is SGHNT and CDR2 is YENEEA. The V segment lost 5 bases and the J segment 0 bases; nucleotides outside the gene matches: 18. This CDR3 region has 19 residues. This CDR3 reads CASSPNYGSGALHSYEQYV. The CDR3 nucleotides read TGTGCCAGCAGCCCTAACTATGGTAGCGGGGCGCTCCACTCCTACGAGCAGTACGTC.